These T cell receptor beta chains were read from a single sample in a study of T-cell memory formation after mild COVID-19. TCRdb independently ran MiXCR on the 5' RACE reads; one entry per CDR3 protein. The sample has about 170,000 distinct CDR3 sequences, over 10% seen once. The sequenced sample consisted of PBMCs or a T cell subset sorted from them (not recorded which). The receptor source for this set is a man younger than 30 who had mild COVID-19 (a few samples of this study predate the infection). Cell type and time point are not known. Each CDR3 is given with its conserved first and last residue.

V: TRBV20-1
J: TRBJ2-1
CDR3: CSASSGLNEQFF

V: TRBV20-1
J: TRBJ2-5
CDR3: CSARGGVQETQYF

V: TRBV7-9
J: TRBJ2-1
CDR3: CASSRTVNRRFF

V: TRBV28
J: TRBJ1-1
CDR3: CASSFYGNTEAFF

V: TRBV5-5
J: TRBJ2-2
CDR3: CASSSTTTSQGAGELFF

V: TRBV6-2/TRBV6-3
J: TRBJ2-7
CDR3: CASGQYEQYF

V: TRBV27
J: TRBJ2-7
CDR3: CASRRGRMVHEQYF

V: TRBV28
J: TRBJ1-1
CDR3: CASRQEGWKAFF

V: TRBV18
J: TRBJ2-1
CDR3: CASSPPGLANGEQFF

V: TRBV12-3/TRBV12-4
J: TRBJ2-6
CDR3: CASSSGQTILSGANVLTF

V: TRBV4-2
J: TRBJ2-7
CDR3: CASSDPPGKPYEQYF

V: TRBV5-1
J: TRBJ2-5
CDR3: CASSLKLGGETQYF

V: TRBV7-2
J: TRBJ1-6
CDR3: CASSLPGLRSPLHF

V: TRBV7-2
J: TRBJ2-3
CDR3: CASSSGTGNTQYF

V: TRBV11-3
J: TRBJ1-1
CDR3: CASSLIQNTEAFF

V: TRBV7-2
J: TRBJ2-7
CDR3: CASSSDQGLEQYF

V: TRBV20-1
J: TRBJ1-5
CDR3: CSAREFGGIPSNQPQHF

V: TRBV7-8
J: TRBJ2-2
CDR3: CASRASGGQNTGELFF

V: TRBV29-1
J: TRBJ1-1
CDR3: CSVVRITEAFF

V: TRBV5-1
J: TRBJ1-4
CDR3: CASSLVAGNEKLFF

V: TRBV4-3
J: TRBJ1-3
CDR3: CASSQDRSSGNTIYF

V: TRBV28
J: TRBJ1-6
CDR3: CASSTTGSSYNSPLHF

V: TRBV5-1
J: TRBJ1-2
CDR3: CASSLNPGTGGYTF

V: TRBV29-1
J: TRBJ2-3
CDR3: CSAGADTQYF

V: TRBV29-1
J: TRBJ2-4
CDR3: CSVRGYGNIQYF

V: TRBV6-5
J: TRBJ2-5
CDR3: CASSPTMTGETQYF

V: TRBV20-1
J: TRBJ1-5
CDR3: CSAASGVRVQPQHF

V: TRBV7-2
J: TRBJ2-1
CDR3: CASSSSGTGYRSSYNEQFF

V: TRBV28
J: TRBJ1-5
CDR3: CASREGRAGGNQPQHF

V: TRBV5-6
J: TRBJ2-7
CDR3: CASSVTGVATLSYEQYF

V: TRBV10-3
J: TRBJ2-2
CDR3: CAINGGGEDTGELFF

V: TRBV20-1
J: TRBJ1-2
CDR3: CSASPLGRGYGYTF

V: TRBV29-1
J: TRBJ2-3
CDR3: CSAGQGASTDTQYF

V: TRBV6-2/TRBV6-3
J: TRBJ2-3
CDR3: CASSSAGGVTDTQYF

V: TRBV19
J: TRBJ2-3
CDR3: CASTPTGTIWDTQYF

V: TRBV2
J: TRBJ2-7
CDR3: CASSGNYEQYF

V: TRBV6-2/TRBV6-3
J: TRBJ2-3
CDR3: CASSYGDTTDTQYF

V: TRBV5-1
J: TRBJ2-5
CDR3: CASQGQLQETQYF

V: TRBV7-9
J: TRBJ2-1
CDR3: CASSLGVTLSNEQFF

V: TRBV20-1
J: TRBJ1-1
CDR3: CSARSTGGYTEAFF

V: TRBV5-1
J: TRBJ2-5
CDR3: CASNPGGETQYF

V: TRBV5-8
J: TRBJ1-5
CDR3: CASSPGQAGQPQHF

V: TRBV9
J: TRBJ1-4
CDR3: CASSRGDGATNEKLFF